The 20 T cell receptor beta chains below all came from one sample that was sequenced in a study of CXCR3-negative and CXCR3-positive naive CD8 T cells. Researchers prepared the TRB cDNA libraries using 5' RACE with UMI labels. TCRdb re-called the 5' RACE reads, yielding one record per CDR3 amino acid sequence without DNA. This sample's table reports approximately 83,000 distinct CDR3 sequences. The sequencing sample was made of naive CXCR3- CD8+ T cells from blood. The sample's subset: CD45RO-CCR7+CD27+CD95- naive CD8+ T cells lacking CXCR3 (TNR3-). These receptors were taken from a human donor in good health. Some clones in this sample may be carry-over from other donors' samples.

The chain combines TRBV24-1 with TRBJ2-7. Germline assignment: CDR1 KGHDR and CDR2 SFDVKD. The CDR3 runs to 13 residues. CDR3 in amino acids: CATSPDSSYEQYF.

This chain links TRBV7-6 with TRBJ1-3. The CDR3 extends over 17 amino acids. CDR1 is SGHVS, CDR2 FNYEAQ, per germline. The chain's CDR3 is CASSLEAAEYSGNTIYF.

The chain carries TRBV28 and TRBJ2-2; TCRdb gives TRBD1 as the D gene, but with no DNA this cannot be confirmed. The germline V gene encodes CDR1 MDHEN and CDR2 SYDVKM. The CDR3 consists of 18 residues. The CDR3: CASSPTGTSWGEGGELFF.

V usage is TRBV4-1 and J usage is TRBJ2-3. Germline V lookup: CDR1 MGHRA, CDR2 YSYEKL. CDR3 length: 12 amino acids. This CDR3 reads CASSQETWVQYF.

The chain carries TRBV7-9 and TRBJ1-4. The CDR3 is 12 amino acids. Looked up from germline, CDR1 is SEHNR and CDR2 is FQNEAQ (reference sequence). CDR3 in amino acids: CASSPFNEKLFF.

The gene calls are TRBV12-3 or TRBV12-4 and TRBJ2-5; TCRdb's D call, TRBD2, is unchecked because there is no DNA. The length of the CDR3 is 13 residues. The CDR3: CASRSGGGETQYF.

V is TRBV20-1 and J is TRBJ2-7. Germline V gives CDR1 DFQATT, CDR2 SNEGSKA (reference sequence). The CDR3 has 12 amino acids. CDR3 in amino acids: CSARLASYEQYF.

The J gene is TRBJ1-1, the V gene TRBV11-2; with no DNA, the TCRdb D assignment of TRBD1 cannot be verified. The germline CDR1 and CDR2 sequences are SGHAT and FQNNGV. This CDR3 is built from 15 residues. The CDR3: CASSMGGVENTEAFF.

The gene calls are TRBV6-6 and TRBJ2-1; no DNA is available, so the TRBD1 call from TCRdb remains unchecked. This CDR3 is 16 amino acids long. The germline gives CDR1 MNHNY, CDR2 SVGAGI (reference sequence). The CDR3: CASSYSSGGSYNEQFF.

The chain couples TRBV5-6 to TRBJ2-7; the D gene TCRdb calls, TRBD2, cannot be checked with no DNA. Germline V gives CDR1 SGHDT, CDR2 YYEEEE. The CDR3 length is 16 residues. CDR3 loop: CASSFLPGLALYEQYF.

This rearrangement joins TRBV18 to TRBJ2-7; the TRBD1 assignment by TCRdb is unverifiable without DNA. Germline V lookup: CDR1 KGHSH, CDR2 LQKENI. The CDR3 spans 16 residues. The CDR3 here is CASSQRTGSKPYEQYF.

This chain uses TRBV28 with TRBJ2-1; lacking DNA, the TRBD1 call made by TCRdb goes unchecked. There are 14 residues in the CDR3. Germline CDR1 is MDHEN and CDR2 is SYDVKM. The CDR3 sequence is CASSRGGINNEQFF.

This chain links TRBV13 with TRBJ2-7; no DNA is available, so the TRBD2 call from TCRdb remains unchecked. Germline CDR1 is PRHDT and CDR2 is FYEKMQ (reference sequence). This CDR3 spans 15 amino acids. CDR3 in amino acids: CASSMGTSGGYEQYF.

The V call is TRBV29-1, the J call TRBJ1-1. The CDR3 has 11 residues. Per the germline V gene, CDR1 is SQVTM and CDR2 is ANQGSEA. CDR3 sequence: CSVEGYTEAFF.

The chain carries TRBV29-1 and TRBJ1-4; TCRdb calls TRBD1, which cannot be checked without DNA. Germline CDR1 SQVTM, CDR2 ANQGSEA. This CDR3 contains 16 residues. This chain's CDR3 is CSVEGGGEVVNEKLFF.

The chain recombines TRBV7-9 with TRBJ2-7; TCRdb's D call of TRBD2 is untestable without DNA. CDR1 and CDR2 (germline): SEHNR, FQNEAQ (reference sequence). CDR3 length: 12 residues. CDR3 amino acids: CASMDSSYEQYF.

The chain employs TRBV20-1 and TRBJ2-7; TCRdb's D gene call, TRBD2, goes unchecked for lack of DNA. In germline, CDR1 is DFQATT, CDR2 SNEGSKA (reference sequence). The CDR3 totals 15 residues. Here the CDR3 reads CSAGSEAGTSYEQYF.

The CDR3: CASTPGDTQYF. The chain has TRBV7-9 and TRBJ2-3; TCRdb's D gene call, TRBD1, goes unchecked for lack of DNA. The CDR3 runs 11 residues. Germline V gene lookup returns CDR1 SEHNR and CDR2 FQNEAQ (reference sequence).

V gene TRBV5-1 combines with J gene TRBJ2-1; TCRdb picks TRBD2, but there is no DNA to check that call. The CDR3 covers 17 residues. Per germline, CDR1 SGHRS and CDR2 YFSETQ. The CDR3 sequence is CASSSTPGLAAGNEQFF.

V and J are TRBV4-2 and TRBJ2-7; TCRdb's assignment of TRBD2 cannot be checked, as there is no DNA. Germline V gives CDR1 LGHNA, CDR2 YNFKEQ. The CDR3 contains 17 residues. CDR3 amino acids: CASSQDRGASGAYEQYF.